Listed here are 8 T cell receptor beta chains from one sample, sequenced in a study of cytomegalovirus exposure and HLA in healthy donors. Use of 60 Vbeta and 13 Jbeta primers characterized the PCR. The protocol was immunoSEQ multiplex PCR, while the TCRdb copy is restricted to in-frame clones and leaves out a portion. The table has 150,000 to 200,000 clones, more than 70% seen once. Sequenced: PBMCs. Receptors originate from a woman in her 40s in good health and CMV-seropositive.

The V and J genes are TRBV7-2 and TRBJ2-7, with 8 bases aligning to TRBD2. The CDR3 contains 14 residues. V gave up 3 bases and J gave up 4 bases; unmatched junction bases: 5. Per germline, CDR1 SGHTA and CDR2 FQGNSA. The CDR3 DNA is TGTGCCAGCAGCTTCGACGGGAGGGGATACGAGCAGTACTTC. Translating it yields CASSFDGRGYEQYF.

This chain connects TRBV18 to TRBJ2-3; 9 nucleotides agree with TRBD2. The length of the CDR3 is 14 residues. V gave up 6 bases and J gave up 0 bases; unmatched junction bases: 1. The germline CDR1 and CDR2 sequences are KGHSH and LQKENI. The CDR3 DNA reads as TGTGCCAGCTCTGGGACTAGCAGCACAGATACGCAGTATTTT. Translating it yields CASSGTSSTDTQYF.

V usage is TRBV28 and J usage is TRBJ2-7, with 7 bases fitting TRBD1. Losses at the gene ends were 2 bases for V and 4 bases for J; bases not matched to a gene: 8. The V gene's germline CDR1 is MDHEN and CDR2 SYDVKM. CDR3 length: 15 amino acids. CDR3 amino acids: CASSLLTGTVYEQYF. For the CDR3, the DNA is TGTGCCAGCAGTTTACTAACCGGGACAGTTTACGAGCAGTACTTC. Supplemented by reference TRBV28 and TRBJ2-7, the full variable domain reads DVKVTQSSRYLVKRTGEKVFLECVQDMDHENMFWYRQDPGLGLRLIYFSYDVKMKEKGDIPEGYSVSREKKERFSLILESASTNQTSMYLCASSLLTGTVYEQYFGPGTRLTVT.

This clone was observed a handful of times. The chain links TRBV21-1 to TRBJ2-1; the tabulated D call, TRBD1, remains unverified against the DNA. TRBV21-1 is noted as a pseudogene. The CDR3 length is 19 residues. CDR3 residues: CASSNRDSQVPGSYNEQFF. The DNA for the CDR3 is TGTGCCAGCAGCAACCGGGACAGTCAAGTGCCCGGTTCCTACAATGAGCAGTTCTTC.

This clone was picked up a small number of times. The gene calls are TRBV9 and TRBJ2-2; D is unclear. V lost 4 bases to trimming and J lost 1 base, with 11 bases between them. Germline V gene data show CDR1 as SGDLS and CDR2 as YYNGEE. This CDR3 contains 15 residues. The DNA for the CDR3 is TGTGCCAGCAGCCCCCGTGGAGAGAACACCGGGGAGCTGTTTTTT. Protein product: CASSPRGENTGELFF.

This clone was counted a single time. This sequence joins TRBV28 and TRBJ1-1, with no clear D. The CDR3 runs 11 residues. V was trimmed by 0 bases and J by 7 bases, leaving 3 bases between them. The germline V gene encodes CDR1 MDHEN and CDR2 SYDVKM. The CDR3 sequence: CASSLWYEAFF. The CDR3 DNA reads TGTGCCAGCAGTTTATGGTATGAAGCTTTCTTT. The variable domain in full, with the rest retrieved from reference TRBV28 and TRBJ1-1, is DVKVTQSSRYLVKRTGEKVFLECVQDMDHENMFWYRQDPGLGLRLIYFSYDVKMKEKGDIPEGYSVSREKKERFSLILESASTNQTSMYLCASSLWYEAFFGQGTRLTVV.

J is TRBJ1-5 and V is TRBV19; 7 positions agree with TRBD1. V trimming: 7 bases; J trimming: 4 bases; junction bases outside the gene matches: 10. This CDR3 is 15 amino acids long. Germline V CDR1 and CDR2: LNHDA, SQIVND (reference sequence). The CDR3 DNA reads TGTGCCAGTAACATCAGGGGGAATGCGAATCAGCCCCAGCATTTT. Its translation is CASNIRGNANQPQHF.

V is TRBV7-9 and J is TRBJ2-7, with 9 bases lining up with TRBD1. This CDR3 has 15 amino acids. After removal of 11 bases from V and 3 bases from J, the junction contained 14 bases not matched to a gene. The germline V gene encodes CDR1 SEHNR and CDR2 FQNEAQ (reference sequence). The CDR3 nucleotides read TGTGCCGCGAGTTCGCCCGGGACAGGGCGCTACGAGCAGTACTTC. Encoded protein: CAASSPGTGRYEQYF.